This T cell receptor (beta chain) was documented in a study of T cell repertoires in cytomegalovirus infection. Background on the study: Shared public TCR beta signatures pointed to both CMV infection and a matching HLA type. Overall study findings and caveats: In two of eight donors, the top clonotype was HLA-C-restricted CMV-specific.

TCRdb re-called the reads through MiXCR, storing one row per CDR3 protein. The sample shows some 180,000 distinct CDR3 sequences, approximately 19% of them seen only once. Per germline, CDR1 LNHDA and CDR2 SQIVND (reference sequence). Trimming took 3 bases from V and 4 from J, leaving 4 bases between them. This CDR3 region has 12 residues. This clonotype came up a few times. Its matching antigen is unknown. The chain employs TRBV19 and TRBJ1-3; no clear D gene. The receptor comes from a human donor in good health (CMV status not recorded). Some clones in this sample may be carry-over from other donors' samples. The specimen was PBMCs. The CDR3 DNA reads as TGTGCCAGTAGTATCCCCGGAAACACCATATATTTT. Protein sequence: CASSIPGNTIYF.